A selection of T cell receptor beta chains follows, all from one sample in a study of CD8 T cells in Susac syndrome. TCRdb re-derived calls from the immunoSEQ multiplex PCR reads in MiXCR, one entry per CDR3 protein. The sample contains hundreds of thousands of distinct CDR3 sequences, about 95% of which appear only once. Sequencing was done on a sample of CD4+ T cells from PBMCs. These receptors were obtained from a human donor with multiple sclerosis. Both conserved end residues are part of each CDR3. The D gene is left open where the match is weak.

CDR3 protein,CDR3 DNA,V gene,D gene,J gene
CASSLDRYAYEQYF,TGTGCCAGCAGCTTAGACAGGTACGCCTACGAGCAGTACTTC,TRBV7-2,-,TRBJ2-7
CASRLAGGSYEQYF,TGTGCCAGCCGACTAGCGGGGGGGTCCTACGAGCAGTACTTC,TRBV5-4,TRBD2,TRBJ2-7
CASSQELAGTYEQYF,TGTGCCAGCAGCCAAGAACTAGCGGGAACATACGAGCAGTACTTC,TRBV14,TRBD2,TRBJ2-7
CSVVAGGRRETQYF,TGCAGCGTGGTAGCGGGAGGGCGACGAGAGACCCAGTACTTC,TRBV29-1,TRBD2,TRBJ2-5
CASSVNGQANYGYTF,TGTGCCAGCAGCGTTAATGGACAGGCTAACTATGGCTACACCTTC,TRBV3-1,TRBD1,TRBJ1-2
CASSVKGWQETQYF,TGTGCCAGCAGTGTCAAGGGGTGGCAAGAGACCCAGTACTTC,TRBV2,-,TRBJ2-5
CASSHTGERFGYTF,TGTGCCAGCAGCCATACGGGGGAAAGGTTTGGCTACACCTTC,TRBV3-1,-,TRBJ1-2
CSAPRDRRSGELFF,TGCAGTGCTCCAAGGGACAGGCGATCAGGGGAGCTGTTTTTT,TRBV20-1,TRBD1,TRBJ2-2
CASSLALVGVAGDEQFF,TGCGCCAGCAGCTTGGCTTTAGTGGGGGTCGCTGGGGATGAGCAGTTCTTC,TRBV5-1,-,TRBJ2-1
CSVGGARRGQGAYEQYF,TGCAGTGTCGGCGGGGCTAGGAGGGGCCAAGGGGCCTACGAGCAGTACTTC,TRBV20-1,-,TRBJ2-7